This paragraph covers one T cell receptor beta chain sequence. Its specificity is unknown. The data belong to a study of lymphopenia after photon versus proton radiotherapy. General observations from the study: Only patients who died were analyzed for survival; proton advantage is unproven. Photon-treated patients lost naive T cells and TCR diversity; proton-treated stayed stable. After the lymphocyte nadir, photon-treated repertoires showed oligoclonal expansion, especially of CD8+ Temra cells.

This CDR3 contains 15 residues. Trimming at V came to 4 bases and at J to 9 bases, leaving 9 bases not matched to a gene. CDR1 MGHDK and CDR2 SYGVNS come from the germline V gene. The data were produced by immunoSEQ multiplex PCR, yet TCRdb's version contains in-frame clones alone and is incomplete. This table has 70,000 or so clones, approximately 91% appearing once. This rearrangement joins TRBV25-1 to TRBJ1-6; 7 bases are shared with TRBD1. Sequenced here: peripheral blood, sampled from a patient treated with photon-based radiotherapy. This sequence was found in a woman aged 70 to 79 with pancreatic cancer. The DNA of the CDR3 is TGTGCCAGCAGTGGGGAGAGGGGGCTGGGTTCACCCCTCCACTTT. It is translated as CASSGERGLGSPLHF. Full variable domain (outside the CDR3, taken from reference TRBV25-1 and TRBJ1-6): EADIYQTPRYLVIGTGKKITLECSQTMGHDKMYWYQQDPGMELHLIHYSYGVNSTEKGDLSSESTVSRIRTEHFPLTLESARPSHTSQYLCASSGERGLGSPLHFGNGTRLTVT.